This record concerns one TCR beta chain sequence. Sequenced by immunoSEQ multiplex PCR; TCRdb stores in-frame clones only, minus some. The data hold approximately 300,000 clones, with around 84% observed a single time. These data originate in a study of blood T cell repertoires in COVID-19. Cohort assignment relied on participant-reported clinical history. Exposed enrollees encountered a COVID-19 case at some point within 2 weeks before study entry. V lost 5 bases to trimming and J lost 5 bases; unmatched junction nucleotides: 6. The germline V gene has CDR1 LNHDA and CDR2 SQIVND (reference sequence). This CDR3 is 15 amino acids long.

The sequencing input was PBMCs or T cells enriched from blood (not recorded which). The chain has TRBV19 and TRBJ2-1; 10 bases line up with TRBD1. This receptor was obtained from a woman in her twenties or thirties who had been exposed to COVID-19. CDR3 in DNA: TGTGCCAGTAGTCCCGGACAGGGGGTCGACAATGAGCAGTTCTTC. Encoded protein: CASSPGQGVDNEQFF.